This section outlines one TCR beta chain sequence together with its context. The data stem from a study of blood T cell repertoires in COVID-19. For the study at large: Spain, Italy and the United States supplied samples that represented acute and convalescent COVID-19.

Methods used by the authors: Scientists estimated how many nucleated cells there were by amplifying reference gene primers. Sequenced by immunoSEQ multiplex PCR; TCRdb stores in-frame clones only, minus some. That table is the source of V, J and clone size, and D and trimming were worked out from the DNA. The data show tens of thousands of clones, around 89% seen once. CDR3 size: 17 residues. V lost 1 base, J lost 5 bases, and 2 bases stayed unmatched. Germline CDR1 and CDR2: SGHTA and FQGTGA. Sequencing was done on a sample of peripheral blood. The TCR comes from a woman of 80 years or more with active COVID-19. The rearrangement links TRBV7-3 to TRBJ2-2; 15 bases match TRBD2. This chain's CDR3 is CASSLMGLAGGTGELFF. The CDR3 nucleotides read TGTGCCAGCAGCTTAATGGGACTAGCGGGAGGTACCGGGGAGCTGTTTTTT.